These 4 T cell receptor beta chains were all obtained from the same sample, sequenced in a study of CD8+ T cells in alopecia areata. Sequencing relied on a cDNA template that was reverse transcribed from extracted RNA. Some clones are missing from TCRdb's copy, which holds only in-frame ones; the method was immunoSEQ multiplex PCR. Found here are approximately 98,000 clones, 55% to 75% of them singletons; the top ten hold 20% to 25%. Specimen: CD8+ T cells sorted from blood. Receptors were obtained from a human donor in good health.

This clone has at least ten counts. The rearrangement joins TRBV6-1 to TRBJ2-7; TRBD2 matches at 9 bases. The trim removed 3 bases at V and 2 bases at J, leaving 8 bases unmatched. The germline CDR1 and CDR2 sequences are MNHNS and SASEGT. The CDR3 has 16 amino acids. The CDR3 DNA follows: TGTGCCAGCAGTGAGGGGCTAGCGGGGAACACCTACGAGCAGTACTTC. This sequence encodes CASSEGLAGNTYEQYF.

The genes are TRBV4-1 and TRBJ2-3, with D unresolved. V shed 4 bases and J shed 3 bases, with 5 bases lying between them. This CDR3 spans 12 amino acids. Germline V gives CDR1 MGHRA, CDR2 YSYEKL. In nucleotides, the CDR3 is TGCGCCAGCAGCCCCCGGACAGATACGCAGTATTTT. It encodes CASSPRTDTQYF.

The V gene is TRBV9, the J gene TRBJ1-2, with 11 bases fitting TRBD1. After removal of 3 bases from V and 2 bases from J, the junction contained 3 bases not matched to a gene. CDR3 length equals 15 residues. Germline values: CDR1 SGDLS, CDR2 YYNGEE. The chain's CDR3 is CASSERTGGNYGYTF. CDR3 nucleotide sequence: TGTGCCAGCAGCGAGCGGACAGGGGGCAACTATGGCTACACCTTC.

By share of the sample, this clone is hyperexpanded. This chain uses TRBV27 with TRBJ1-5; D is unclear. Germline V lookup: CDR1 MNHEY, CDR2 SMNVEV (reference sequence). V dropped 1 base and J dropped 3 bases, with 10 bases sitting between them. The CDR3 runs to 15 residues. DNA for the CDR3: TGTGCCAGCAGTTTATTGGGAGCCATCAATCAGCCCCAGCATTTT. Translating gives CASSLLGAINQPQHF.